The 11 T cell receptor beta chains listed next were all sequenced from one sample in a study of Graves' ophthalmopathy and Graves' hyperthyroidism. RNA transcripts were the template, and TCR beta CDR3 regions were amplified from them. RT-PCR was first run with HTBI primers, then multiplex PCR in a second round. A single record per CDR3 protein comes from TCRdb applying MiXCR to the multiplex PCR reads. The table lists 40,000 to 45,000 distinct CDR3 sequences, more than 45% of them singletons. The sample consisted of peripheral blood. Receptor source: an adult man with Graves' ophthalmopathy.

This clonotype was counted ten times or more. The V and J genes are TRBV9 and TRBJ2-1; D may be TRBD1 (5 bases). The CDR3 sequence is 14 residues long. The V end lost 1 base, the J end lost 2 bases, and 7 bases lay between the germline ends. In germline, CDR1 is SGDLS, CDR2 YYNGEE. The CDR3 here is CASSVQGTYNEQFF. The CDR3 nucleotides read TGTGCCAGCAGCGTACAGGGCACCTACAATGAGCAGTTCTTC.

CDR3 amino acids: CASSLGQGGGGYTF. As DNA, the CDR3 is TGTGCCAGCAGCCTAGGACAGGGAGGTGGTGGCTACACCTTC. V is TRBV9 and J is TRBJ1-2; 8 positions agree with TRBD1. From germline, CDR1 is SGDLS and CDR2 YYNGEE. The CDR3 contains 14 residues. Unmatched junction bases numbered 9, after V lost 4 bases and J lost 7 bases.

This clonotype was counted many times. This rearrangement joins TRBV20-1 to TRBJ2-4; 7 bases match TRBD2. CDR3 length equals 13 residues. V shed 3 bases, J shed 5 bases, and the junction held 4 bases outside the gene matches. Germline assignment: CDR1 DFQATT and CDR2 SNEGSKA (reference sequence). The CDR3 sequence is CSASPGGQNIQYF. The CDR3 DNA reads as TGCAGTGCTAGCCCGGGGGGTCAAAACATTCAGTACTTC.

This clonotype was observed a handful of times. CDR3: CASSQFWDRGSYEQYF. CDR3 in DNA: TGTGCCAGCAGCCAATTTTGGGACAGGGGATCCTACGAGCAGTACTTC. The V gene is TRBV3-1, the J gene TRBJ2-7; 10 nucleotides match TRBD1. This CDR3 contains 16 residues. The germline gives CDR1 LGHDT, CDR2 YNNKEL (reference sequence). Losses at the gene ends were 2 bases for V and 1 base for J; bases not matched to a gene: 5.

Details on this clonotype: The junction differs from germline at one of its ends, possibly a read error. This sequence joins TRBV20-1 and TRBJ2-5; D is undetermined. This CDR3 has 11 residues. Germline V gene lookup returns CDR1 DFQATT and CDR2 SNEGSKA (reference sequence). In DNA form, the CDR3 reads TGCAGTGTTTCTATGGAAGAGACCCAATACTTC. Protein product: CSVSMEETQYF.

With respect to this clonotype: At one of its ends the junction is not consistent with the germline gene, which may arise from a read error. The chain links TRBV20-1 to TRBJ2-3, with 8 positions matching TRBD2. CDR3 size: 14 residues. Germline V gene data show CDR1 as DFQATT and CDR2 as SNEGSKA (reference sequence). The CDR3 reads CGAERTSKQDTQYF. The CDR3 bases are TGCGGTGCCGAACGGACTAGCAAGCAAGATACGCAGTATTTT.

As for this clonotype: The germline gene is not matched at one end of the junction; a read error may be the cause. The rearrangement links TRBV18 to TRBJ1-1; D might be TRBD1 (6 bases). The CDR3 is 18 amino acids. Germline V CDR1 and CDR2: KGHSH, LQKENI. The CDR3 bases are TGTGCCAGCTCACCACCTTCCCGGGGGGCTAGCATGAACACGGAAGCTTTCTTT. Amino acid sequence: CASSPPSRGASMNTEAFF.

At least ten counts were recorded for this clonotype. This chain links TRBV11-3 with TRBJ1-3; a possible D gene is TRBD1 (6 bases). Germline V CDR1 and CDR2: SGHNT, YENEEA. V was pared by 3 bases and J by 1 base, with 13 bases between. The CDR3 sequence is 16 residues long. The CDR3 DNA sequence: TGTGCCAGCAGCTTCAGGGGTAAGTCTTCTGGAAACACCATATATTTT. Residues: CASSFRGKSSGNTIYF.

The chain is built from TRBV12-3 or TRBV12-4 and TRBJ2-1; no clear D. This CDR3 has 15 amino acids. V was clipped by 7 bases and J by 1 base, with 14 bases between them. Here the CDR3 reads CASTLFQPSYNEQFF. The CDR3 nucleotides are TGTGCCAGCACCCTCTTCCAGCCGTCCTACAATGAGCAGTTCTTC.

J is TRBJ1-1 and V is TRBV29-1; TRBD1 might be the D (5 bases). The CDR3 length is 12 residues. The germline V gene has CDR1 SQVTM and CDR2 ANQGSEA. Trimming took off 5 bases at V and 4 bases at J, with 11 bases between the two ends. CDR3 bases: TGCAGCGTTTCAGGGATTAGCACTGAAGCTTTCTTT. This codes for CSVSGISTEAFF.

This clonotype was seen at least ten times. The chain carries TRBV20-1 and TRBJ2-3; D possibly matches TRBD1 or TRBD2 (5 bases each). Trimming pared 6 bases from V and 3 bases from J, leaving 19 bases between. Germline V CDR1 and CDR2: DFQATT, SNEGSKA (reference sequence). The CDR3 is 15 amino acids. In DNA, the CDR3 is TGCAGTGCCCGCACGACCGGGACGCTAACAGATACGCAGTATTTT. Protein: CSARTTGTLTDTQYF.